These 12 T cell receptor beta chains originate from one sample sequenced in a study of cytomegalovirus exposure and HLA in healthy donors. Amplification used 60 Vbeta primers and 13 Jbeta primers. Method: immunoSEQ multiplex PCR; TCRdb's copy keeps in-frame clones and lacks some. The repertoire holds over 130,000 clones, with roughly 80% as singletons. Source material: PBMCs. These receptors were obtained from a female donor in good health and CMV-seronegative.

The CDR3 sequence: CASSQEGRRRSVDEQFF. The CDR3 DNA reads as TGCGCCAGCAGCCAAGAAGGGAGGAGGCGGTCAGTGGATGAGCAGTTCTTC. The chain links TRBV4-1 to TRBJ2-1, with a possible D match to TRBD2 (6 bases). The germline V and J ends were trimmed by 0 bases and 8 bases, with 20 bases remaining between them. This CDR3 comprises 17 residues. Germline V gives CDR1 MGHRA, CDR2 YSYEKL.

This sequence joins TRBV2 and TRBJ2-7; D is unresolved. V gave up 10 bases and J gave up 4 bases, with 23 bases separating them. The CDR3 consists of 15 residues. CDR1 SNHLY and CDR2 FYNNEI come from the germline V gene. This chain's CDR3 is CATSSEENNFYEQYF. In nucleotides, the CDR3 is TGTGCCACCAGCAGTGAGGAAAACAACTTTTACGAGCAGTACTTC.

This chain links TRBV28 with TRBJ2-5, with a weak D call TRBD1 (5 bases). CDR1 and CDR2 from the germline V gene are MDHEN and SYDVKM. This CDR3 has 14 residues. Between the trimmed V and J ends, which lost 5 bases and 5 bases, there was a span of 15 bases. In DNA form, the CDR3 reads TGTGCCAGCAGTATAGCCGACAGTGGGGAGACCCAGTACTTC. This sequence encodes CASSIADSGETQYF.

Turning to this clone: One junction end does not reproduce the germline sequence, and a read error may be involved. The V and J genes are TRBV7-9 and TRBJ1-2; TRBD1 might be the D (5 bases). From germline, CDR1 is SEHNR and CDR2 FQNEAQ (reference sequence). CDR3 length: 12 amino acids. The CDR3 loop reads CSSSMGGYGYTF. CDR3 nucleotides: TGTTCCAGCAGCATGGGGGGGTATGGCTACACCTTC.

This chain uses TRBV5-6 with TRBJ2-1, with 10 nucleotides matching TRBD2. This CDR3 has 16 residues. Germline assignment: CDR1 SGHDT and CDR2 YYEEEE. The junction had 10 bases not matched to a gene; V was cut back by 3 bases and J by 7 bases. In nucleotides, the CDR3 is TGTGCCAGCAGCTGGGGAGGACTAGCGGTGACAAATGAGCAGTTCTTC. Translation: CASSWGGLAVTNEQFF.

This clone has more than one count but fewer than ten. The CDR3 loop reads CASSLQSTDTQYF. Written as DNA, the CDR3 is TGTGCCAGCAGTTTACAGAGCACAGATACGCAGTATTTT. The rearrangement links TRBV28 to TRBJ2-3; D is undetermined. CDR3 length equals 13 residues. V was clipped by 2 bases and J by 0 bases, with 3 bases between them. Germline lookup yields CDR1 MDHEN and CDR2 SYDVKM.

This chain links TRBV2 with TRBJ1-5, with 7 bases lining up with TRBD1. Germline assignment: CDR1 SNHLY and CDR2 FYNNEI. The CDR3 contains 14 residues. J was trimmed by 0 bases and V by 6 bases; bases with no gene match: 2. The DNA of the CDR3 is TGTGCCAGCAGACAGGGGAATAGCAATCAGCCCCAGCATTTT. Protein product: CASRQGNSNQPQHF.

This chain uses TRBV6-5 with TRBJ1-1; D gene ambiguous. Trimming pared 6 bases from V and 0 bases from J, leaving 8 bases between. The CDR3 is 13 residues long. From germline, CDR1 is MNHEY and CDR2 SVGAGI. The DNA for the CDR3 is TGTGCCAGCAGCCTCCAGATGAACACTGAAGCTTTCTTT. Its translation: CASSLQMNTEAFF.

The genes are TRBV30 and TRBJ1-2, with D perhaps matching TRBD1 (5 bases). Germline V lookup: CDR1 GTSNPN, CDR2 SVGIG (reference sequence). This CDR3 is 13 amino acids long. V was trimmed by 0 bases and J by 6 bases, leaving 11 bases between them. The CDR3 coding sequence is TGTGCCTGGAGTGTACTCCCAGGGAATGGCTACACCTTC. Amino acids: CAWSVLPGNGYTF. The variable domain in full, with the rest retrieved from reference TRBV30 and TRBJ1-2, is SQTIHQWPATLVQPVGSPLSLECTVEGTSNPNLYWYRQAAGRGLQLLFYSVGIGQISSEVPQNLSASRPQDRQFILSSKKLLLSDSGFYLCAWSVLPGNGYTFGSGTRLTVV.

This clone was counted a single time. The V call is TRBV6-5, the J call TRBJ2-7; tentatively, D is TRBD1 (6 bases). The CDR3 contains 16 residues. CDR1 MNHEY and CDR2 SVGAGI come from the germline V gene. Trimming took 2 bases from V and 1 from J, leaving 15 bases between them. The CDR3 DNA reads as TGTGCCAGCAGTTACGGTCGGACAGATCAGTCCTACGAGCAGTACTTC. Its translation is CASSYGRTDQSYEQYF.

The rearrangement links TRBV13 to TRBJ1-4, with 8 bases identical to TRBD1. CDR1 is PRHDT and CDR2 is FYEKMQ in the germline V gene (reference sequence). CDR3 length: 16 amino acids. J lost 8 bases, V lost 2 bases, and 10 bases had no gene match. CDR3 region: CASSLTRTGFREKLFF. In nucleotides, the CDR3 is TGTGCCAGCAGCTTAACCCGGACAGGGTTTCGAGAAAAACTGTTTTTT.

The chain is built from TRBV7-9 and TRBJ2-5; D perhaps matches TRBD2 (6 bases). V lost 5 bases to trimming and J lost 6 bases, with 19 bases between them. CDR3 length equals 15 residues. Germline lookup yields CDR1 SEHNR and CDR2 FQNEAQ (reference sequence). The CDR3 bases are TGTGCCAGCAGCCCAGGAGGGACCTTCACGCAGACCCAGTACTTC. It is translated as CASSPGGTFTQTQYF. Filled out from reference TRBV7-9 and TRBJ2-5, the complete variable domain reads DTGVSQNPRHKITKRGQNVTFRCDPISEHNRLYWYRQTLGQGPEFLTYFQNEAQLEKSRLLSDRFSAERPKGSFSTLEIQRTEQGDSAMYLCASSPGGTFTQTQYFGPGTRLLVL.